Below, 30 T cell receptor beta chains from the same sample are listed, as sequenced in a study of blood T cell repertoires in COVID-19. Repertoires were generated with immunoSEQ multiplex PCR, while TCRdb's copy carries only in-frame clones and drops some. The top ten hold roughly a sixth of the sample, which has about 76,000 clones, around nine tenths seen once. Input material: peripheral blood. Receptor source: a human donor in a cohort sampled during active COVID-19.

This chain links TRBV24-1 with TRBJ1-5, with D possibly being TRBD1 (6 bases). Per germline, CDR1 KGHDR and CDR2 SFDVKD. The V and J ends lost 6 bases and 6 bases respectively, with 14 bases between them. The CDR3 runs to 14 residues. The CDR3 nucleotides are TGTGCCACCAGTACTGCAGGGGCCCCTCAGCCCCAGCATTTT. Amino acid sequence: CATSTAGAPQPQHF.

This chain uses TRBV15 with TRBJ2-7; 8 nucleotides match TRBD1. Unmatched junction bases numbered 16, after V lost 3 bases and J lost 0 bases. Germline loops: CDR1 LNHNV, CDR2 YYDKDF (reference sequence). There are 19 residues in the CDR3. The CDR3 sequence is CATSSGTLDRDRGSYEQYF. The CDR3, as DNA: TGTGCCACCAGCAGCGGGACTTTGGACAGGGATAGAGGCTCCTACGAGCAGTACTTC.

The rearrangement joins TRBV7-9 to TRBJ2-1; possibly TRBD2 for D (6 bases). Trimming left V 6 bases short and J 7 bases short, with 16 bases between. CDR1 SEHNR and CDR2 FQNEAQ come from the germline V gene (reference sequence). This CDR3 has 14 amino acids. CDR3 residues: CASSRTGVSNEQFF. Here the CDR3 DNA reads TGTGCCAGCAGTCGTACGGGGGTGTCAAATGAGCAGTTCTTC.

The gene calls are TRBV18 and TRBJ1-2; 10 bases are a match to TRBD1. Germline lookup yields CDR1 KGHSH and CDR2 LQKENI. The CDR3 has 17 amino acids. With 3 bases clipped from V and 4 bases from J, the junction kept 11 bases outside the gene matches. CDR3 residues: CASSPGQGGLGGYGYTF. In DNA, the CDR3 is TGTGCCAGCTCACCCGGACAGGGGGGTCTCGGCGGCTATGGCTACACCTTC.

The chain couples TRBV7-2 to TRBJ1-1; D is unresolved. The CDR3 loop spans 14 amino acids. From germline, CDR1 is SGHTA and CDR2 FQGNSA. Trimming shortened V by 1 base and J by 8 bases, and 14 bases separated the two germline ends. The chain's CDR3 is CASSLGMAGKEAFF. The CDR3, as DNA: TGTGCCAGCAGCTTAGGCATGGCGGGGAAAGAAGCTTTCTTT.

The rearrangement uses TRBV3-1 (or the pseudogene TRBV3-2) and TRBJ1-1; D not resolved. Between the trimmed V and J ends, which lost 3 bases and 0 bases, there was a span of 5 bases. The CDR3 has 13 amino acids. Germline assignment: CDR1 LGHDT and CDR2 YNNKEL (reference sequence). The CDR3 DNA follows: TGTGCCAGCAGCCAGGGCTTGAACACTGAAGCTTTCTTT. Amino acids: CASSQGLNTEAFF.

This rearrangement joins TRBV5-1 to TRBJ2-3; TRBD2 aligns across 13 bases. Per the germline V gene, CDR1 is SGHRS and CDR2 is YFSETQ. The CDR3 has 16 amino acids. V lost 7 bases to trimming and J lost 5 bases; unmatched junction nucleotides: 10. The CDR3 coding sequence is TGCGCCAGCGGAGGGACTAGCGGGACGTGGGTAGATACGCAGTATTTT. It is translated as CASGGTSGTWVDTQYF.

The chain carries TRBV7-3 and TRBJ2-1, with 7 nucleotides matching TRBD1. Germline lookup yields CDR1 SGHTA and CDR2 FQGTGA. The CDR3 has 16 amino acids. The V and J ends lost 5 bases and 6 bases, in that order; junction bases with no gene match: 13. The chain's CDR3 is CASSPQGRGNFNEQFF. Here the CDR3 DNA reads TGTGCCAGCAGCCCACAGGGGCGAGGGAATTTCAATGAGCAGTTCTTC.

The rearrangement uses TRBV7-2 and TRBJ1-5; D uncertain. This CDR3 is built from 18 residues. Germline CDR1 SGHTA, CDR2 FQGNSA. Deletions cut 0 bases from V and 0 bases from J, with 15 bases between. DNA for the CDR3: TGTGCCAGCAGCTTAGCGCCATGGGCGGGTATTAGCAATCAGCCCCAGCATTTT. This sequence encodes CASSLAPWAGISNQPQHF.

V is TRBV28 and J is TRBJ2-1; perhaps TRBD2 as D (6 bases). The germline V gene has CDR1 MDHEN and CDR2 SYDVKM. There are 14 residues in the CDR3. The ends were cut back, 3 bases at V and 9 bases at J, with 15 bases in the middle. CDR3 coding DNA: TGTGCCAGCAGTTTGGCGGGACCAGCCGTTGAGCAGTTCTTC. This gives the protein CASSLAGPAVEQFF.

The V gene is TRBV5-4, the J gene TRBJ1-2; 9 bases align to TRBD1. The CDR3 length is 14 residues. Germline values: CDR1 SGHNT, CDR2 YYREEE (reference sequence). J lost 8 bases, V lost 3 bases, and 8 bases had no gene match. In DNA form, the CDR3 reads TGTGCCAGCAGCTGGGGACAGGGTCGAATCGGCTACACCTTC. Translation gives CASSWGQGRIGYTF.

V is TRBV7-9 and J is TRBJ1-1; TRBD1 matches at 7 bases. Germline-derived CDR1 and CDR2 are SEHNR and FQNEAQ (reference sequence). The CDR3 is 15 amino acids. The trim removed 5 bases at V and 3 bases at J, leaving 9 bases unmatched. CDR3 protein: CASSPGQAGDTEAFF. In nucleotides, the CDR3 is TGTGCCAGCAGCCCTGGACAGGCCGGGGACACTGAAGCTTTCTTT. The variable domain in full, completed from reference TRBV7-9 and TRBJ1-1, reads DTGVSQNPRHKITKRGQNVTFRCDPISEHNRLYWYRQTLGQGPEFLTYFQNEAQLEKSRLLSDRFSAERPKGSFSTLEIQRTEQGDSAMYLCASSPGQAGDTEAFFGQGTRLTVV.

The CDR3 is CASSSKGQSYGYTF. Written as DNA, the CDR3 is TGTGCCAGCAGTTCCAAGGGACAGAGCTATGGCTACACCTTC. This chain connects TRBV28 to TRBJ1-2; TRBD1 matches at 7 bases. This CDR3 has 14 residues. Trimming took 4 bases from V and 4 from J; bases not matched to a gene: 6. Germline assignment: CDR1 MDHEN and CDR2 SYDVKM.

This clone turned up a few times. The chain couples TRBV5-4 to TRBJ2-1; 10 bases map to TRBD2. Trimming took 6 bases from V and 0 from J; bases not matched to a gene: 6. This CDR3 spans 16 amino acids. CDR1 and CDR2 from the germline V gene are SGHNT and YYREEE (reference sequence). The CDR3 bases are TGTGCCAGCACTTCCAGCGGGAGGGCCTCCTACAATGAGCAGTTCTTC. It specifies CASTSSGRASYNEQFF.

This rearrangement joins TRBV5-1 to TRBJ2-5; perhaps TRBD1 as D (6 bases). The CDR3 is made up of 14 amino acids. The germline CDR1 and CDR2 sequences are SGHRS and YFSETQ. The V and J ends lost 5 bases and 4 bases respectively, with 15 bases between them. Written as DNA, the CDR3 is TGCGCCAGCAGTCAACAGGGAGAGGGAGAGACCCAGTACTTC. Translated: CASSQQGEGETQYF. Filled out from reference TRBV5-1 and TRBJ2-5, the complete variable domain reads KAGVTQTPRYLIKTRGQQVTLSCSPISGHRSVSWYQQTPGQGLQFLFEYFSETQRNKGNFPGRFSGRQFSNSRSEMNVSTLELGDSALYLCASSQQGEGETQYFGPGTRLLVL.

The chain links TRBV5-1 to TRBJ1-6; D not resolved. The V end was cut by 6 bases, the J end by 8 bases, with 15 bases between. CDR1 and CDR2 (germline): SGHRS, YFSETQ. The CDR3 extends over 14 amino acids. As DNA, the CDR3 is TGCGCCAGCACGTGGGAGGGCTTTTATTCACCCCTCCACTTT. Translated: CASTWEGFYSPLHF.

This chain connects TRBV24-1 to TRBJ2-3; 8 bases agree with TRBD2. This CDR3 contains 19 residues. The J segment lost 1 base and the V segment lost 10 bases, leaving 21 bases of the junction unmatched. Germline V gives CDR1 KGHDR, CDR2 SFDVKD. CDR3 region: CATGRDPKKGRGGTDTQYF. CDR3 in DNA: TGTGCCACTGGGAGGGACCCAAAGAAGGGGCGGGGGGGCACAGATACGCAGTATTTT.

This clone was recorded once. This chain links TRBV5-1 with TRBJ2-5; 7 nucleotides agree with TRBD1. V dropped 0 bases and J dropped 5; count of bases not matched to a gene: 4. This CDR3 is 14 amino acids long. Germline V gene sequence: CDR1 SGHRS, CDR2 YFSETQ. The chain's CDR3 is CASSLGGGVETQYF. The CDR3 DNA follows: TGCGCCAGCAGCTTGGGAGGGGGCGTCGAGACCCAGTACTTC.

The gene calls are TRBV7-8 and TRBJ2-1; 8 bases agree with TRBD2. The length of the CDR3 is 16 residues. The V gene's germline CDR1 is SGHVS and CDR2 FQNEAQ. V trimming: 7 bases; J trimming: 4 bases; junction bases outside the gene matches: 12. CDR3 nucleotide sequence: TGTGCCAGCAAAGAGGGCCGGGAGGGCCCATACAATGAGCAGTTCTTC. This codes for CASKEGREGPYNEQFF.

The V call is TRBV7-2, the J call TRBJ1-1; a possible D gene is TRBD1 (6 bases). V was trimmed by 7 bases and J by 1 base, leaving 13 bases between them. Germline assignment: CDR1 SGHTA and CDR2 FQGNSA. The CDR3 extends over 14 amino acids. This CDR3 reads CASNNGQSNTEAFF. CDR3 in DNA: TGTGCCAGCAACAACGGACAGTCGAACACTGAAGCTTTCTTT.

This clone was detected a few times. The chain joins TRBV30 to TRBJ1-1; possibly TRBD1 for D (6 bases). The V end lost 3 bases, the J end lost 4 bases, and 12 bases lay between the germline ends. The CDR3 covers 13 residues. CDR1 and CDR2 (germline): GTSNPN, SVGIG (reference sequence). The CDR3, as DNA: TGTGCCTGGAGCATACAGGGTCTCACTGAAGCTTTCTTT. It is translated as CAWSIQGLTEAFF.

This clone has only one observation. The chain is built from TRBV5-4 and TRBJ2-7, with 7 nucleotides matching TRBD2. The germline CDR1 and CDR2 sequences are SGHNT and YYREEE (reference sequence). This CDR3 comprises 15 residues. V lost 2 bases to trimming and J lost 7 bases; unmatched junction nucleotides: 12. CDR3 residues: CASSFGLEGMREQYF. The DNA for the CDR3 is TGTGCCAGCAGCTTCGGACTAGAGGGCATGCGGGAGCAGTACTTC.

This CDR3 reads CASTFEGVGTEAFF. The CDR3 coding sequence is TGTGCCAGCACTTTCGAGGGGGTGGGGACTGAAGCTTTCTTT. The chain couples TRBV2 to TRBJ1-1, with a possible D match to TRBD1 (6 bases). The CDR3 contains 14 residues. Germline-derived CDR1 and CDR2 are SNHLY and FYNNEI. V lost 7 bases to trimming and J lost 5 bases, with 17 bases between them.

The genes are TRBV30 and TRBJ1-5, with 9 positions matching TRBD1. Germline V gene data show CDR1 as GTSNPN and CDR2 as SVGIG (reference sequence). The CDR3 is made up of 15 amino acids. V lost 1 base and J lost 1; bases outside the gene matches: 2. CDR3 protein: CAWSAGTGSNQPQHF. CDR3 sequence (DNA): TGTGCCTGGAGTGCTGGGACAGGGAGCAATCAGCCCCAGCATTTT.

CDR3 loop: CASSFVGSYFYNEQFF. The CDR3 DNA reads as TGTGCCAGCAGCTTCGTTGGGAGCTATTTCTACAATGAGCAGTTCTTC. The V call is TRBV7-9, the J call TRBJ2-1, with D possibly TRBD2 on 5 matching bases. Trimming cost V 3 bases and J 3 bases, with 15 bases left between them. This CDR3 spans 16 amino acids. Germline V lookup: CDR1 SEHNR, CDR2 FQNEAQ (reference sequence).

There are a few counts of this clone. The chain has TRBV5-4 and TRBJ2-1; 9 positions agree with TRBD2. This CDR3 comprises 16 residues. Unmatched junction bases numbered 8, after V lost 4 bases and J lost 3 bases. The V gene's germline CDR1 is SGHNT and CDR2 YYREEE (reference sequence). In DNA form, the CDR3 reads TGTGCCAGCAGCCCAGTAGCGGGGGCCAACTACAATGAGCAGTTCTTC. As protein: CASSPVAGANYNEQFF.

The J gene is TRBJ1-3, the V gene TRBV28; D uncertain. V was pared by 10 bases and J by 0 bases, with 13 bases between. This CDR3 comprises 14 residues. Germline V gene sequence: CDR1 MDHEN, CDR2 SYDVKM. CDR3 residues: CATTGSFSGNTIYF. Written as DNA, the CDR3 is TGTGCCACCACCGGGTCTTTCTCTGGAAACACCATATATTTT.

The chain recombines TRBV6-4 with TRBJ1-5; the match to TRBD1 covers 7 bases. CDR3 length equals 13 residues. The V gene end was trimmed by 5 bases and the J gene end by 4 bases; junction bases not matched to a gene: 2. Germline V lookup: CDR1 MRHNA, CDR2 SNTAGT. DNA of the CDR3: TGTGCCAGCAGTCCGGACAGGAATCAGCCCCAGCATTTT. It yields the protein CASSPDRNQPQHF.

This chain joins TRBV7-9 and TRBJ2-1; the D gene is possibly TRBD2 (5 bases). Germline V gene data show CDR1 as SEHNR and CDR2 as FQNEAQ (reference sequence). V dropped 6 bases and J dropped 4 bases, with 19 bases sitting between them. CDR3 length: 16 amino acids. The CDR3 DNA reads TGTGCCAGCAGTCTCCGCCGGGTCGGGGAGTACAATGAGCAGTTCTTC. This gives the protein CASSLRRVGEYNEQFF.

This clone was seen more than once but under ten times. V gene TRBV9 combines with J gene TRBJ1-3; 10 nucleotides align to TRBD1. The CDR3 is 17 residues long. The V and J ends lost 3 bases and 1 base, in that order; junction bases with no gene match: 7. The V gene's germline CDR1 is SGDLS and CDR2 YYNGEE. CDR3 sequence (DNA): TGTGCCAGCAGCGAGAGACAGGGGGCCATTTCTGGAAACACCATATATTTT. Translating it yields CASSERQGAISGNTIYF.